This paragraph covers one T cell receptor (beta chain) sequence. Clones were read by immunoSEQ multiplex PCR, and TCRdb kept only the in-frame ones, dropping some. Of 110,000 or so clones listed, roughly 79% are singletons. These data come from a study of blood T cell repertoires in COVID-19. What was sequenced was peripheral blood. The receptor comes from a human donor in a cohort sampled during active COVID-19.

The CDR3 nucleotides are TGTGCCAGCAGTGGGGATTCAACAGGGGTGGCTGAAGCTTTCTTT. This codes for CASSGDSTGVAEAFF. The chain recombines TRBV2 with TRBJ1-1, with TRBD1 matching 7 bases. This CDR3 region has 15 residues. V shed 4 bases and J 6 bases; nucleotides not matched to a gene: 11. Germline V gene lookup returns CDR1 SNHLY and CDR2 FYNNEI.